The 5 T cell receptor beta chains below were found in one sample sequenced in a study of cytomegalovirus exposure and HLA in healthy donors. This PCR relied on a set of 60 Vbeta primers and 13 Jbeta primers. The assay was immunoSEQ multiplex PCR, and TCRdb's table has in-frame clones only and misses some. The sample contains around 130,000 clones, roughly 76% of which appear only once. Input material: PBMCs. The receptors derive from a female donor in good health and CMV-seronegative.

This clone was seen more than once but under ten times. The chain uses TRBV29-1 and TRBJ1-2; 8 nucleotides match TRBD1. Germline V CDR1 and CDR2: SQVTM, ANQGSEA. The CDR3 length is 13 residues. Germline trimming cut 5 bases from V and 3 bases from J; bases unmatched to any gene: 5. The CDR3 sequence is CSVMDREDYGYTF. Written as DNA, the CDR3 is TGCAGCGTTATGGACAGGGAAGACTATGGCTACACCTTC.

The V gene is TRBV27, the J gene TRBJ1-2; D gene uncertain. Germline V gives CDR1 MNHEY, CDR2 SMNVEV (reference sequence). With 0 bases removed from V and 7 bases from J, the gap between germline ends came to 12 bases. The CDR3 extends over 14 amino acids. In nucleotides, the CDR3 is TGTGCCAGCAGTTTATCGCATGAGTACGTTGGCTACACCTTC. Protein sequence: CASSLSHEYVGYTF.

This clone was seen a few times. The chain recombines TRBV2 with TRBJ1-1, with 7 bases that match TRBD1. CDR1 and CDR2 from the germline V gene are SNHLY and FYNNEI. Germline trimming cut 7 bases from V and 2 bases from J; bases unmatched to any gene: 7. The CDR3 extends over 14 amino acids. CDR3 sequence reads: CASKPDRRNTEAFF. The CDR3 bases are TGTGCCAGCAAGCCGGACAGGAGAAACACTGAAGCTTTCTTT.

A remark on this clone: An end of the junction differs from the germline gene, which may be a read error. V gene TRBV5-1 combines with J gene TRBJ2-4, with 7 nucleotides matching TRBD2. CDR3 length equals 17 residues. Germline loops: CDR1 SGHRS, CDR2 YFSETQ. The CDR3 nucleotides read TGCGCCAGCAACTTGGGAGGGGTAGCGGGAGCCAAAAACATTCAGTACTTC. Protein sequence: CASNLGGVAGAKNIQYF.

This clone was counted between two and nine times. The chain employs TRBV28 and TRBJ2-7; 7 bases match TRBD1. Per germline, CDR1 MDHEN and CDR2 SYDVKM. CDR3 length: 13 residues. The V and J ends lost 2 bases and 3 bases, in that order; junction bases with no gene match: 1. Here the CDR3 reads CASSLTGDYEQYF. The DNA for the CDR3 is TGTGCCAGCAGTTTAACAGGGGACTACGAGCAGTACTTC. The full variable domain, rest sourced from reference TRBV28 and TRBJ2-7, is DVKVTQSSRYLVKRTGEKVFLECVQDMDHENMFWYRQDPGLGLRLIYFSYDVKMKEKGDIPEGYSVSREKKERFSLILESASTNQTSMYLCASSLTGDYEQYFGPGTRLTVT.